The rows below give T cell receptor beta chains drawn from one sample of a study of shared clonotypes between healthy human individuals. The data were produced by immunoSEQ multiplex PCR, yet TCRdb's version contains in-frame clones alone and is incomplete. Of millions of clones in the sample, over 85% were seen once. Sequences were obtained from naive CD4+ T cells sorted from blood. These receptors came from a man aged 18 to 29 in good health. Each CDR3 is given with its conserved first and last residue. Each record gives: D gene, clone size, J gene, V gene, CDR3 protein, CDR3 DNA. D genes are given only for firm matches. A row's size may be missing; if present it is once, few, many or a size class.

TRBD2 | NA | TRBJ2-1 | TRBV11-2 | CASSLDSRGVSSYNEQFF | TGTGCCAGCAGCTTAGACTCGCGGGGGGTAAGCTCCTACAATGAGCAGTTCTTC
NA | NA | TRBJ1-2 | TRBV25-1 | CASSESGGYGYTF | TGTGCCAGCAGCGAATCCGGGGGCTATGGCTACACCTTC
TRBD1 | once | TRBJ2-7 | TRBV15 | CATSSRQGSRNEQYF | TGTGCCACCAGCAGCCGACAGGGCTCTAGAAACGAGCAGTACTTC
NA | once | TRBJ2-1 | TRBV30 | CAWSVGGRAMYEQFF | TGTGCCTGGAGTGTAGGCGGACGGGCTATGTATGAGCAGTTCTTC
NA | NA | TRBJ2-7 | TRBV21-1 | CASSPRTGGSYEQYF | TGTGCCAGCAGCCCCCGGACAGGGGGCTCCTACGAGCAGTACTTC
TRBD1 | NA | TRBJ1-2 | TRBV2 | CASSETGGALYGYTF | TGTGCCAGCAGTGAGACAGGGGGCGCCTTATATGGCTACACCTTC
TRBD1 | once | TRBJ1-6 | TRBV28 | CASSASRQGAGNNSPLHF | TGTGCCAGCAGCGCTTCCCGACAGGGGGCCGGCAATAATTCACCCCTCCACTTT
NA | NA | TRBJ2-7 | TRBV6-5 | CASSRENEQYF | TGTGCCAGCAGCAGGGAGAACGAGCAGTACTTC
NA | NA | TRBJ1-5 | TRBV5-1 | CASSLGAPNQPQHF | TGCGCCAGCAGCTTGGGTGCCCCCAATCAGCCCCAGCATTTT
NA | NA | TRBJ1-4 | TRBV6-6 | CASKGGWGIDEKLFF | TGTGCCAGCAAGGGAGGGTGGGGGATTGATGAAAAACTGTTTTTT
NA | NA | TRBJ2-7 | TRBV7-2 | CASSLAQTGYTSYEQYF | TGTGCCAGCAGCTTAGCCCAGACAGGCTACACCTCCTACGAGCAGTACTTC
NA | once | TRBJ2-7 | TRBV7-9 | CASGESDYEQYF | TGTGCCAGCGGGGAATCCGACTACGAGCAGTACTTC
NA | few | TRBJ2-7 | TRBV7-2 | CASSLGSGPYEQYF | TGTGCCAGCAGCTTAGGTAGCGGACCCTACGAGCAGTACTTC
TRBD1 | NA | TRBJ1-2 | TRBV19 | CASSIGQQGISGYTF | TGTGCCAGTAGTATTGGGCAACAGGGGATAAGCGGCTACACCTTC
NA | NA | TRBJ2-4 | TRBV20-1 | CSARDRDQYF | TGCAGTGCTAGAGATCGGGATCAGTACTTC
TRBD2 | NA | TRBJ2-1 | TRBV30 | CAWGRLAGGNEQFF | TGTGCCTGGGGTAGACTAGCGGGGGGCAATGAGCAGTTCTTC
NA | few | TRBJ1-2 | TRBV5-1 | CASRAATTYHGYTF | TGCGCCAGCAGGGCAGCCACGACTTACCATGGCTACACCTTC
NA | NA | TRBJ1-3 | TRBV19 | CASSPGNTIYF | TGTGCCAGTAGCCCGGGAAACACCATATACTTT
NA | once | TRBJ2-5 | TRBV5-6 | CASSLFPGIQETQYF | TGTGCCAGCAGCTTGTTCCCAGGTATCCAAGAGACCCAGTACTTC
TRBD1 | NA | TRBJ2-7 | TRBV25-1 | CASWGQFEQYF | TGTGCCAGCTGGGGACAGTTCGAGCAGTACTTC
NA | NA | TRBJ2-1 | TRBV11-2 | CASSLDYPTEQFF | TGTGCCAGCAGCTTAGATTACCCGACAGAGCAGTTCTTC
NA | NA | TRBJ2-7 | TRBV5-5 | CASSLFRTHF | TGTGCCAGCAGCTTGTTCAGGACCCACTTC
NA | few | TRBJ2-3 | TRBV10-1 | CASSVQGRSTDTQYF | TGCGCCAGCAGTGTGCAAGGGAGGAGCACAGATACGCAGTATTTT
NA | NA | TRBJ1-1 | TRBV7-9 | CASKETGNTEAFF | TGTGCCAGCAAGGAGACAGGGAACACTGAAGCTTTCTTT
NA | NA | TRBJ2-5 | TRBV30 | CAWSVGAGHQETQYF | TGTGCCTGGAGTGTAGGGGCGGGCCACCAAGAGACCCAGTACTTC
NA | NA | TRBJ2-7 | TRBV6-5 | CASSGSGLGARGQYF | TGTGCCAGCAGTGGCTCGGGACTGGGGGCCCGCGGGCAGTACTTC
NA | NA | TRBJ2-7 | TRBV6-6 | CASTQGDEQYF | TGTGCCAGCACCCAGGGCGACGAGCAGTACTTC
TRBD2 | NA | TRBJ2-1 | TRBV9 | CASSGHLAGEYNEQFF | TGTGCCAGCAGTGGCCACCTAGCGGGAGAGTACAATGAGCAGTTCTTC
TRBD1 | NA | TRBJ1-1 | TRBV9 | CASSAGGTGTEAFF | TGTGCCAGCAGCGCAGGGGGCACGGGCACTGAAGCTTTCTTT
NA | NA | TRBJ1-1 | TRBV7-9 | CASSLQDSNTEAFF | TGTGCCAGCAGCTTACAGGACTCTAACACTGAAGCTTTCTTT
NA | NA | TRBJ2-5 | TRBV7-9 | CASSLNTRETQYF | TGTGCCAGCAGCTTAAATACCAGGGAGACCCAGTACTTC
NA | NA | TRBJ2-1 | TRBV10-3 | CAIGGSYNEQFF | TGTGCCATCGGGGGCTCCTACAATGAGCAGTTCTTC
TRBD1 | NA | TRBJ1-5 | TRBV9 | CASSFPRDRGNPSNQPQHF | TGTGCCAGCAGTTTTCCCCGGGACAGGGGGAATCCGAGCAATCAGCCCCAGCATTTT
TRBD1 | NA | TRBJ2-7 | TRBV5-1 | CASRSPGQGYEQYF | TGCGCCAGCAGATCGCCGGGACAGGGCTACGAGCAGTACTTC
TRBD2 | NA | TRBJ2-7 | TRBV7-8 | CASSRTSGSYEQYF | TGTGCCAGCAGCCGCACTAGCGGTTCATACGAGCAGTACTTC
TRBD2 | NA | TRBJ2-1 | TRBV10-3 | CAIGPTSYEQFF | TGTGCCATCGGACCGACTAGCTACGAGCAGTTCTTC
NA | NA | TRBJ2-2 | TRBV5-4 | CASSLGQIITGELFF | TGTGCCAGCAGCCTAGGACAGATTATCACCGGGGAGCTGTTTTTT
NA | NA | TRBJ2-1 | TRBV4-1 | CASSQADSGAYNEQFF | TGCGCCAGCAGCCAAGCCGACAGTGGGGCCTACAATGAGCAGTTCTTC
NA | NA | TRBJ2-7 | TRBV6-1 | CAISELPAAASPYEQYF | TGTGCCATCAGTGAGCTCCCGGCGGCGGCCTCCCCTTACGAGCAGTACTTC
NA | NA | TRBJ1-1 | TRBV18 | CASSPSRGNTEAFF | TGTGCCAGCTCACCGTCCAGGGGGAACACTGAAGCTTTCTTT
NA | NA | TRBJ2-7 | TRBV11-2 | CASSLGAPNEQYF | TGTGCCAGCAGCTTAGGGGCCCCGAACGAGCAGTACTTC
TRBD2 | NA | TRBJ2-7 | TRBV7-9 | CASSLEGPGGRSYEQYF | TGTGCCAGCAGCTTAGAGGGGCCGGGCGGGAGATCCTACGAGCAGTACTTC
TRBD2 | NA | TRBJ2-3 | TRBV27 | CASSYLAGGMSDTQYF | TGTGCCAGCAGTTATCTAGCGGGAGGGATGTCAGATACGCAGTATTTT
NA | NA | TRBJ2-5 | TRBV7-7 | CASSFDGVGTQYF | TGTGCTAGCAGCTTCGACGGGGTGGGGACCCAGTACTTC
NA | once | TRBJ1-4 | TRBV19 | CATKGGARTNEKLFF | TGTGCCACCAAGGGGGGCGCCCGGACTAATGAAAAACTGTTTTTT
TRBD2 | NA | TRBJ2-7 | TRBV2 | CASSAGLAYEQYF | TGTGCCAGCAGTGCGGGACTAGCTTACGAGCAGTACTTC
NA | NA | TRBJ1-1 | TRBV29-1 | CSGRLENTEAFF | TGCAGCGGTAGGCTGGAGAACACTGAAGCTTTCTTT
TRBD2 | NA | TRBJ2-1 | TRBV28 | CASKLAGLYNEQFF | TGTGCCAGCAAACTAGCGGGACTCTACAATGAGCAGTTCTTC
TRBD1 | NA | TRBJ1-2 | TRBV7-2 | CASSLSYGTGDGYTF | TGTGCCAGCAGCTTAAGCTACGGGACAGGGGACGGCTACACCTTC
NA | NA | TRBJ2-7 | TRBV6-6 | CASSYSSQNYEQYF | TGTGCCAGCAGTTACTCGAGCCAGAACTACGAGCAGTACTTC
NA | NA | TRBJ2-5 | TRBV11-2 | CASSFSGHTSIETQYF | TGTGCCAGCAGCTTTTCTGGCCACACATCGATCGAGACCCAGTACTTC
NA | NA | TRBJ2-5 | TRBV27 | CASSLRRNKEETQYF | TGTGCCAGCAGTTTGCGGAGGAACAAAGAAGAGACCCAGTACTTC
NA | NA | TRBJ2-7 | TRBV18 | CASSPLGDPGGEQYF | TGTGCCAGCTCACCATTGGGCGACCCAGGTGGCGAGCAGTACTTC
NA | NA | TRBJ1-5 | TRBV5-1 | CASSIGPLGNQPQHF | TGCGCCAGCAGCATTGGCCCCCTAGGAAATCAGCCCCAGCATTTT
NA | NA | TRBJ2-3 | TRBV15 | CATSRDPGTDTQYF | TGTGCCACCAGCAGAGATCCGGGCACAGATACGCAGTATTTT